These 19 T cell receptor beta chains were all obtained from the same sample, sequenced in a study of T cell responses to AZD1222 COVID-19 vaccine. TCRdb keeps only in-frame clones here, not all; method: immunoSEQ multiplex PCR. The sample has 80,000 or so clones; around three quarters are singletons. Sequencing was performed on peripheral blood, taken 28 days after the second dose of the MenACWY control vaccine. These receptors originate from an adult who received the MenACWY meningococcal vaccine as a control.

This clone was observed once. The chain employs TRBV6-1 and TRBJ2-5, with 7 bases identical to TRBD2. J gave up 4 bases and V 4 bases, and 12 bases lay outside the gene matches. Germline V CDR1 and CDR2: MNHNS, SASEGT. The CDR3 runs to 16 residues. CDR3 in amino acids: CASSVSLGEGRETQYF. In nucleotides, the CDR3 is TGTGCCAGCAGTGTTTCCTTGGGGGAGGGCCGAGAGACCCAGTACTTC.

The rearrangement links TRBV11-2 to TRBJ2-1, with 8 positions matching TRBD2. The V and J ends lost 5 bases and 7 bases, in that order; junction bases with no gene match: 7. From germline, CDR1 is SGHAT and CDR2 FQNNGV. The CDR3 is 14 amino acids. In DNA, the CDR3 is TGTGCCAGCAGCCCGGAACGGGGGGGAAATGAGCAGTTCTTC. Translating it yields CASSPERGGNEQFF. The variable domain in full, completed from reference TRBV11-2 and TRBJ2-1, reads EAGVAQSPRYKIIEKRQSVAFWCNPISGHATLYWYQQILGQGPKLLIQFQNNGVVDDSQLPKDRFSAERLKGVDSTLKIQPAKLEDSAVYLCASSPERGGNEQFFGPGTRLTVL.

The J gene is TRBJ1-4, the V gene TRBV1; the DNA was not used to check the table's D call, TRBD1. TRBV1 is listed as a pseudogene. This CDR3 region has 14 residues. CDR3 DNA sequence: TGCACCAGCAGCGCCGGGACAGGTGGTGAAAAACTGTTTTTT. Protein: CTSSAGTGGEKLFF.

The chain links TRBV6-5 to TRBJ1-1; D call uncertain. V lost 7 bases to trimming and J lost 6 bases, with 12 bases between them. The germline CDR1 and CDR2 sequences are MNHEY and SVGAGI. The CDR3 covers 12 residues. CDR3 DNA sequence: TGTGCCAGCACCTCGACGACATCTGAAGCTTTCTTT. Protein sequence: CASTSTTSEAFF.

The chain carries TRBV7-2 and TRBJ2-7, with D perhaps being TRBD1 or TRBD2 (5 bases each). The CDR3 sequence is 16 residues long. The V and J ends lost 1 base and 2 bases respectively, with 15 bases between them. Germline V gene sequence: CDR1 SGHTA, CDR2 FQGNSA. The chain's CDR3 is CASSLDSGTPTYEQYF. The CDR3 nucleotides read TGTGCCAGCAGCTTAGACTCCGGGACCCCTACCTACGAGCAGTACTTC.

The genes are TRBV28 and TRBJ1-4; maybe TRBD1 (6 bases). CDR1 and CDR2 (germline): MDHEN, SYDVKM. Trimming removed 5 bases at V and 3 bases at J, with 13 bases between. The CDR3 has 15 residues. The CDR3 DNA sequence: TGTGCCAGCAGTGGAGGGGGGGAGGCTAATGAAAAACTGTTTTTT. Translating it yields CASSGGGEANEKLFF.

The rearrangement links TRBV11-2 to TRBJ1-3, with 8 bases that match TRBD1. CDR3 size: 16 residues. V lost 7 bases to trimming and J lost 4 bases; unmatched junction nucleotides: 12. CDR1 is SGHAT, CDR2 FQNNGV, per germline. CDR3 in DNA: TGTGCCAGCACCTCCCCCCAGGGGGCGGAAGGAAACACCATATATTTT. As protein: CASTSPQGAEGNTIYF.

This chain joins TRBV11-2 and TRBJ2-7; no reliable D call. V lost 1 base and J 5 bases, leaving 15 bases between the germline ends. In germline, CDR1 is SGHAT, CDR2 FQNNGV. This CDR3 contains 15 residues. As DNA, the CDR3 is TGTGCCAGCAGCTTAGTGGGCAGCTTGCGCCACGAGCAGTACTTC. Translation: CASSLVGSLRHEQYF. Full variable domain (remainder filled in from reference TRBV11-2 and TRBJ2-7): EAGVAQSPRYKIIEKRQSVAFWCNPISGHATLYWYQQILGQGPKLLIQFQNNGVVDDSQLPKDRFSAERLKGVDSTLKIQPAKLEDSAVYLCASSLVGSLRHEQYFGPGTRLTVT.

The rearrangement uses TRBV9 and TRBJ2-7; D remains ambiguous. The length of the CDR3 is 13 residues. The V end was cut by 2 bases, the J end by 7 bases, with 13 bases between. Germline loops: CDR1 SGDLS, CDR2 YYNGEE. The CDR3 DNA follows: TGTGCCAGCAGCGTTCGGGCAGCTTCTGAGCAGTACTTC. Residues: CASSVRAASEQYF.

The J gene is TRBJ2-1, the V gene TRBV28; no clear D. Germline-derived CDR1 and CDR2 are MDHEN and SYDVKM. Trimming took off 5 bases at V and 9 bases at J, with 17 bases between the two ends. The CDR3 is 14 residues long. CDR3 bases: TGTGCCAGCAGTCTCCAAACGGGCCCCGGTGAGCAGTTCTTC. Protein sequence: CASSLQTGPGEQFF.

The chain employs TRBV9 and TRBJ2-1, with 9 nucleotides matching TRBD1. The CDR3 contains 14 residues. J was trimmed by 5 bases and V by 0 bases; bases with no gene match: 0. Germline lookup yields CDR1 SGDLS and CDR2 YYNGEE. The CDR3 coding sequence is TGTGCCAGCAGCGTAGGGACAGGGGACAATGAGCAGTTCTTC. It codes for CASSVGTGDNEQFF.

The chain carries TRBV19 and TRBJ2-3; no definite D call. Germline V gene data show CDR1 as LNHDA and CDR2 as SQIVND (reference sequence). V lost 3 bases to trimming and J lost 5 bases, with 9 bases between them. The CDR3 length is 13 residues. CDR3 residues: CASSISSGDTQYF. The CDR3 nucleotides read TGTGCCAGTAGTATTTCATCCGGAGATACGCAGTATTTT.

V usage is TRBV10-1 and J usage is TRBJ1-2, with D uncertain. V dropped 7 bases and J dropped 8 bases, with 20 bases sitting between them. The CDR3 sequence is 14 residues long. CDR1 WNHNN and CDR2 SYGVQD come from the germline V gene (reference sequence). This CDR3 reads CASTKPARSKGYTF. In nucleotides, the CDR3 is TGCGCCAGCACCAAACCCGCCCGGAGTAAAGGCTACACCTTC.

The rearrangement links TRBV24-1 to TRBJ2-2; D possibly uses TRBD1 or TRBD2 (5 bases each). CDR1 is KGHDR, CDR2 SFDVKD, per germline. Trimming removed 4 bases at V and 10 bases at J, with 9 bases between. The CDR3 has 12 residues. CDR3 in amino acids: CATSDSGQELFF. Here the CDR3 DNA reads TGTGCCACCAGTGACTCGGGGCAGGAGCTGTTTTTT.

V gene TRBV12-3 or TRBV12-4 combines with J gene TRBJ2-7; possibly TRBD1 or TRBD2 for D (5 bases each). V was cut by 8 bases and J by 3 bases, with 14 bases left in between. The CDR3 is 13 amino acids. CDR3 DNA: TGTGCCAGCGGCCGGGACGGAGGCTACGAGCAGTACTTC. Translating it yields CASGRDGGYEQYF.

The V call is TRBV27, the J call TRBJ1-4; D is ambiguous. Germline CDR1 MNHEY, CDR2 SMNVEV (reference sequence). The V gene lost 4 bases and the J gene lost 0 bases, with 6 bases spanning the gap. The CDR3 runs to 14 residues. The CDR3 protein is CASSYAATNEKLFF. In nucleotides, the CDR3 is TGTGCCAGCAGTTATGCTGCAACTAATGAAAAACTGTTTTTT. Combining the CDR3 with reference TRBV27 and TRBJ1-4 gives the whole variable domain EAQVTQNPRYLITVTGKKLTVTCSQNMNHEYMSWYRQDPGLGLRQIYYSMNVEVTDKGDVPEGYKVSRKEKRNFPLILESPSPNQTSLYFCASSYAATNEKLFFGSGTQLSVL.

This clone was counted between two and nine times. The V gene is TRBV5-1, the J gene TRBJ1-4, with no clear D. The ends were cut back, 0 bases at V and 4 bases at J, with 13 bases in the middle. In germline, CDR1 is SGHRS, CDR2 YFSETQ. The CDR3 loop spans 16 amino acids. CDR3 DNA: TGCGCCAGCAGCTTGGAATCCCCCGCCATTAATGAAAAACTGTTTTTT. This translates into CASSLESPAINEKLFF.

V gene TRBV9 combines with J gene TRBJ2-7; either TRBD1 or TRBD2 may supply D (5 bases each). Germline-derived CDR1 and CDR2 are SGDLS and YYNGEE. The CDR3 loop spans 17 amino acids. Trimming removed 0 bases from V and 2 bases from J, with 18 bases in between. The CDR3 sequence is CASSVGNLGVIAYEQYF. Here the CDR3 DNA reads TGTGCCAGCAGCGTAGGGAATTTGGGGGTGATTGCCTACGAGCAGTACTTC.

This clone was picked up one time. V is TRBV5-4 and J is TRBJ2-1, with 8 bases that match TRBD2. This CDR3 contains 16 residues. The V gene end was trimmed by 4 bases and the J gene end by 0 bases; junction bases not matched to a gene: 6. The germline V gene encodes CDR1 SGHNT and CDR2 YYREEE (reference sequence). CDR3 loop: CASSGGGRSSYNEQFF. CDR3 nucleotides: TGTGCCAGCAGCGGGGGCGGGAGGAGCTCCTACAATGAGCAGTTCTTC.